A selection of T cell receptor beta chains follows, all from one sample in a study of shared clonotypes between healthy human individuals. Sequenced by immunoSEQ multiplex PCR; TCRdb stores in-frame clones only, minus some. In the table there are fewer than 1 million clones, about 97% of which are singletons. Sequenced sample: naive CD8+ T cells sorted from blood. These receptors were collected from a young man in good health. CDR3s include the opening cysteine and the closing phenylalanine or tryptophan. D genes are given only for firm matches. The size field is filled for only some rows; it gives once, few, many or a size class.

v_gene	d_gene	j_gene	len	abundance	CDR3aa	CDR3nt
TRBV9	TRBD1	TRBJ2-7	13	NA	CASSGDSDSEQYF	TGTGCCAGCAGTGGGGACAGCGACAGCGAGCAGTACTTC
TRBV13	NA	TRBJ2-7	12	NA	CASSFQGFEQYF	TGTGCCAGCAGCTTCCAGGGATTCGAGCAGTACTTC
TRBV29-1	NA	TRBJ1-4	13	once	CSVEVMGGEKLFF	TGCAGCGTTGAAGTCATGGGAGGGGAAAAACTGTTTTTT
TRBV7-9	NA	TRBJ2-7	14	NA	CASSLGEWDYEQYF	TGTGCCAGCAGCTTAGGGGAATGGGACTACGAGCAGTACTTC
TRBV5-1	TRBD1	TRBJ2-2	15	NA	CASSGGTGADGELFF	TGCGCCAGCAGCGGAGGGACAGGGGCTGACGGGGAGCTGTTTTTT
TRBV9	TRBD2	TRBJ2-7	16	NA	CASSVASLADGYEQYF	TGTGCCAGCAGCGTAGCCTCCCTAGCGGACGGCTACGAGCAGTACTTC
TRBV29-1	NA	TRBJ2-7	14	NA	CSVEGSGGSYEQYF	TGCAGCGTTGAAGGTTCCGGGGGTAGCTACGAGCAGTACTTC
TRBV7-8	NA	TRBJ2-7	17	NA	CASSLAAAGYPSYEQYF	TGTGCCAGCAGCTTAGCGGCGGCCGGGTATCCCTCCTACGAGCAGTACTTC
TRBV11-3	TRBD2	TRBJ2-1	15	NA	CASSRLAGVDNEQFF	TGTGCCAGCAGCCGACTAGCGGGAGTCGACAATGAGCAGTTCTTC
TRBV10-3	NA	TRBJ2-3	16	NA	CAISASETGGTDTQYF	TGTGCCATCAGCGCATCGGAAACGGGAGGCACAGATACGCAGTATTTT
TRBV7-9	NA	TRBJ2-2	16	NA	CASSFLRRKSTGELFF	TGTGCCAGCAGCTTTCTAAGGAGGAAAAGCACCGGGGAGCTGTTTTTT